This T cell receptor beta chain was sequenced during a study of blood T cell repertoires in COVID-19. This CDR3 is built from 14 residues. The junction had 4 bases not matched to a gene; V was cut back by 3 bases and J by 6 bases. Germline loops: CDR1 MRHNA, CDR2 SNTAGT. Sequencing used immunoSEQ multiplex PCR; TCRdb keeps in-frame clones, though not all of them. The sample shows fewer than 300,000 clones, roughly 88% of them seen only once. The chain combines TRBV6-4 with TRBJ1-3, with 8 bases that match TRBD1. The clonotype was recovered from a woman aged 25 to 39 with acute or convalescent COVID-19. Sequencing input: peripheral blood. CDR3 DNA sequence: TGTGCCAGCAGTGAGGGACAGGCGGAAAACACCATATATTTT. Residues: CASSEGQAENTIYF.